The clone carrying this TCR beta chain appeared many times. Its antigen is as yet unknown. The sample originates from a study of cytomegalovirus exposure and HLA in healthy donors. Background on the study: The same platform as the roughly 670 first-cohort repertoires was used for the 110 or so validation repertoires, a later analysis reported.

The donors formed part of the approximately 130-subject validation cohort, distinct from the 666-subject first cohort. Broader study findings: In vitro experiments confirmed that three CMV-associated chains were specific for CMV antigens. The study flagged some 170 TCR beta chains as cytomegalovirus-associated.

V shed 10 bases and J 1 base; nucleotides not matched to a gene: 10. This CDR3 has 15 residues. Germline CDR1 and CDR2: SEHNR and FQNEAQ (reference sequence). Method: immunoSEQ multiplex PCR; TCRdb's copy keeps in-frame clones and lacks some. Found here are about 140,000 clones, approximately 82% of them singletons; the top ten hold 25% to 30%. The sequencing sample was made of PBMCs. The origin of this receptor is a man aged 25 to 45 in good health and CMV-seropositive. The genes are TRBV7-9 and TRBJ2-7; 10 positions agree with TRBD1. The CDR3 nucleotides are TGTGCCACCCTAGGGACAGGGGTTAGGTCCTACGAGCAGTACTTC. This codes for CATLGTGVRSYEQYF. Looking up the rest from reference TRBV7-9 and TRBJ2-7 gives the full variable domain: DTGVSQNPRHKITKRGQNVTFRCDPISEHNRLYWYRQTLGQGPEFLTYFQNEAQLEKSRLLSDRFSAERPKGSFSTLEIQRTEQGDSAMYLCATLGTGVRSYEQYFGPGTRLTVT.